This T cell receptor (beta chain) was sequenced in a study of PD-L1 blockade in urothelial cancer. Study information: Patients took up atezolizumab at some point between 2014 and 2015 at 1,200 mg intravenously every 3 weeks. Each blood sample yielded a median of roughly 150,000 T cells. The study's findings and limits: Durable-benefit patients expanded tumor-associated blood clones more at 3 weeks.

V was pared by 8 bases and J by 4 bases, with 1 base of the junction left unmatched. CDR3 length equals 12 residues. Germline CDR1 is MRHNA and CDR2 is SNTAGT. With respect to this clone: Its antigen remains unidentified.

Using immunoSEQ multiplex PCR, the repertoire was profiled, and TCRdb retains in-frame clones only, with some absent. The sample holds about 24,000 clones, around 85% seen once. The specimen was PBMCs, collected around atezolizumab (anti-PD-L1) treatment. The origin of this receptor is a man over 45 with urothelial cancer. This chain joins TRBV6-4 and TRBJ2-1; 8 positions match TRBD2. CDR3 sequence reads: CASLAGYNEQFF. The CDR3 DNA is TGTGCCAGCCTAGCGGGTTACAATGAGCAGTTCTTC.